Sequencing of this T cell receptor beta chain was carried out in a study of shared clonotypes between healthy human individuals. In the original analysis: Sequence data from immunoSEQ were junction-only and lacked quality scores; consequently, filtering differed. The table came from immunoSEQ multiplex PCR; TCRdb's copy has only in-frame clones and leaves some out. The V and J calls and clone size are taken from that table; D and trimming were inferred from the DNA. The sample comprises some 2,100,000 clones, roughly 91% of which are singletons, and under 2% rests with the top ten. Naive CD8 isolation took CD45RO-negative cells positively selected for CCR7 and excluded terminally differentiated effector memory CD45RA+ cells. This CDR3 region has 18 residues. V lost 0 bases, J lost 5 bases, and 9 bases stayed unmatched. Germline values: CDR1 SGHDN, CDR2 FVKESK.

The sample was naive CD8+ T cells from PBMCs. The chain has TRBV14 and TRBJ2-3, with 12 bases aligning to TRBD2. The receptor's source is a man between 18 and 35 years old in good health. Some clones in this sample may be carry-over from other donors' samples. The CDR3 DNA follows: TGTGCCAGCAGCCAAGATTTCGTGCTAGCGGGAGGGGAAGATACGCAGTATTTT. Protein: CASSQDFVLAGGEDTQYF.